This T cell receptor beta chain was sequenced during a study of cytomegalovirus exposure and HLA in healthy donors. This clone was seen a handful of times. PCR involved 60 Vbeta and 13 Jbeta primers. Some clones are missing from TCRdb's copy, which holds only in-frame ones; the method was immunoSEQ multiplex PCR. This table has 120,000 to 150,000 clones, about a tenth appearing once. This clonotype originated in a male donor in good health and CMV-seronegative. Sequenced: PBMCs.

CDR3 loop: CASFRGWDTEAFF. The CDR3 DNA sequence: TGTGCCAGCTTTAGGGGGTGGGACACTGAAGCTTTCTTT. The V and J genes are TRBV6-5 and TRBJ1-1; tentative D call: TRBD1 (6 bases). Germline CDR1 is MNHEY and CDR2 is SVGAGI. The CDR3 covers 13 residues. Trimming removed 8 bases from V and 3 bases from J, with 13 bases in between.